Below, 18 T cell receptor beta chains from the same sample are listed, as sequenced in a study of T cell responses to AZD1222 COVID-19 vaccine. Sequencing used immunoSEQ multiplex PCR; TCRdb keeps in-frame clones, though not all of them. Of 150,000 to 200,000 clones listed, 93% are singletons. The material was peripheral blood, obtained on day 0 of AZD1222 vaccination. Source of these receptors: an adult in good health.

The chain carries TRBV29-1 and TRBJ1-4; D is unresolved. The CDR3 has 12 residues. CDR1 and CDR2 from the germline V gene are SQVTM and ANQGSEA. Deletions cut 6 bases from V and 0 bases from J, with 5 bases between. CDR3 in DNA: TGCAGCGTACGATCAACTAATGAAAAACTGTTTTTT. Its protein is CSVRSTNEKLFF.

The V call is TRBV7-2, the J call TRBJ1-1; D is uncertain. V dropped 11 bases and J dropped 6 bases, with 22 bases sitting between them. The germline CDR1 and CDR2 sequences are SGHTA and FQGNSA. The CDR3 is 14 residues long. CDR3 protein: CAELVLGRMAEAFF. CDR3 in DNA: TGTGCCGAGCTAGTCTTAGGGAGAATGGCTGAAGCTTTCTTT.

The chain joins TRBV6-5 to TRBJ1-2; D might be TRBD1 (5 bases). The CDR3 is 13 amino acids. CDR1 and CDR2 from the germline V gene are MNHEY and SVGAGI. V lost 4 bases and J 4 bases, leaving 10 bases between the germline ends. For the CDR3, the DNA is TGTGCCAGCAGTTTGGACAATAGCTATGGCTACACCTTC. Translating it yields CASSLDNSYGYTF.

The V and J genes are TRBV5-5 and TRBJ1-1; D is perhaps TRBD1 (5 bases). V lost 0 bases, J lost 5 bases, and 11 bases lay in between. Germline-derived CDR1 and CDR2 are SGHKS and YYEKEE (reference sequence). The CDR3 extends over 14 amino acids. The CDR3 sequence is CASSLVRGGTEAFF. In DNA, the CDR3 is TGTGCCAGCAGCTTGGTTCGGGGCGGTACTGAAGCTTTCTTT.

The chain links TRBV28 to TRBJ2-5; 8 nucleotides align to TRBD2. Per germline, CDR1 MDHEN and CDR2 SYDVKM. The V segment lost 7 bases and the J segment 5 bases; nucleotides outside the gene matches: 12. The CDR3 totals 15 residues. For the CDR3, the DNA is TGTGCCAGCAATGCAGCACGGGGGGGCGGGGAGACCCAGTACTTC. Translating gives CASNAARGGGETQYF.

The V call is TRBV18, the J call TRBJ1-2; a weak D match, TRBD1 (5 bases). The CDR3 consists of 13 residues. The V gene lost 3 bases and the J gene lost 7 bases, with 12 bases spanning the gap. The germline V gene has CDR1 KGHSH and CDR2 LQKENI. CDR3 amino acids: CASSPSRDPGYTF. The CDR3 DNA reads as TGTGCCAGCTCACCGAGCAGGGACCCTGGCTACACCTTC.

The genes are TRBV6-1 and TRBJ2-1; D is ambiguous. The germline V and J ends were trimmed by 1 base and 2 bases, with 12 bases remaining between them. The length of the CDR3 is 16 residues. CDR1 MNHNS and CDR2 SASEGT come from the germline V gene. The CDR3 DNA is TGTGCCAGCAGTGAAGAAAAGGCACCTCCCTACAATGAGCAGTTCTTC. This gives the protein CASSEEKAPPYNEQFF.

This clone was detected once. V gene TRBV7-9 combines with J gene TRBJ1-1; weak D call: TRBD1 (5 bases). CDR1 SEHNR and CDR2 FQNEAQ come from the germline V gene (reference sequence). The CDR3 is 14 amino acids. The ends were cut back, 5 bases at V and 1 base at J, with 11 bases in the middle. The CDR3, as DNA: TGTGCCAGCAGCCCAGGGCCAGGGAACACTGAAGCTTTCTTT. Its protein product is CASSPGPGNTEAFF. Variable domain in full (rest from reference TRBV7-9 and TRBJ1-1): DTGVSQNPRHKITKRGQNVTFRCDPISEHNRLYWYRQTLGQGPEFLTYFQNEAQLEKSRLLSDRFSAERPKGSFSTLEIQRTEQGDSAMYLCASSPGPGNTEAFFGQGTRLTVV.

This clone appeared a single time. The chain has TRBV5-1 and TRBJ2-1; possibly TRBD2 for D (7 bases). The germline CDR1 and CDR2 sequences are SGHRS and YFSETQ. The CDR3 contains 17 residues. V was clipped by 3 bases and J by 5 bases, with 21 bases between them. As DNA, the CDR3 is TGCGCCAGCAGCTGGGAGGGGGGCGTGAACACTGACAATGAGCAGTTCTTC. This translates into CASSWEGGVNTDNEQFF. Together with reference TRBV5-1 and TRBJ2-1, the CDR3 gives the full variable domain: KAGVTQTPRYLIKTRGQQVTLSCSPISGHRSVSWYQQTPGQGLQFLFEYFSETQRNKGNFPGRFSGRQFSNSRSEMNVSTLELGDSALYLCASSWEGGVNTDNEQFFGPGTRLTVL.

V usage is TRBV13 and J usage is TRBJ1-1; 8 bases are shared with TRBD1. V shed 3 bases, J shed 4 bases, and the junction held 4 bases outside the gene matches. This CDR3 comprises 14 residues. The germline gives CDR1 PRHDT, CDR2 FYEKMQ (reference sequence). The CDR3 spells CASSFDRGGTEAFF. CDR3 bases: TGTGCCAGCAGCTTCGACAGGGGAGGCACTGAAGCTTTCTTT. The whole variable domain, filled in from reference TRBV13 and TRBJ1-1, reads AAGVIQSPRHLIKEKRETATLKCYPIPRHDTVYWYQQGPGQDPQFLISFYEKMQSDKGSIPDRFSAQQFSDYHSELNMSSLELGDSALYFCASSFDRGGTEAFFGQGTRLTVV.

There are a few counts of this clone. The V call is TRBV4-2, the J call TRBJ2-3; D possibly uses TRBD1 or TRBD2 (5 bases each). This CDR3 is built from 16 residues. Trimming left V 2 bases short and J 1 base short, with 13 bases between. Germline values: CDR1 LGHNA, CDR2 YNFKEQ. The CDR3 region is CASSQQRGAGTDTQYF. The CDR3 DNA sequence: TGTGCCAGCAGCCAACAGAGGGGAGCGGGCACAGATACGCAGTATTTT.

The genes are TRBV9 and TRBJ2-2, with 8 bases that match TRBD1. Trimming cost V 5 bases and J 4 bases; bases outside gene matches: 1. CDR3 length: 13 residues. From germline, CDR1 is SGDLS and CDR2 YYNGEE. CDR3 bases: TGTGCCAGCAGGACAGGGGTCACCGGGGAGCTGTTTTTT. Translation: CASRTGVTGELFF.

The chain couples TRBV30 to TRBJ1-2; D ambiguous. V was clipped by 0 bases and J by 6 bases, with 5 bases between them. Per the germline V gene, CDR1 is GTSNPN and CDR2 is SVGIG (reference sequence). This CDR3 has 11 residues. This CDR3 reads CAWSVSHGYTF. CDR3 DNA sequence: TGTGCCTGGAGTGTCTCCCATGGCTACACCTTC.

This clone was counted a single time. CDR3 protein: CASSLGQWYGYTF. CDR3 coding DNA: TGTGCCAGCAGTCTGGGACAGTGGTATGGCTACACCTTC. The chain joins TRBV12-3 or TRBV12-4 to TRBJ1-2; TRBD1 matches 7 bases. V was pared by 5 bases and J by 5 bases, with 5 bases of the junction left unmatched. The CDR3 contains 13 residues.

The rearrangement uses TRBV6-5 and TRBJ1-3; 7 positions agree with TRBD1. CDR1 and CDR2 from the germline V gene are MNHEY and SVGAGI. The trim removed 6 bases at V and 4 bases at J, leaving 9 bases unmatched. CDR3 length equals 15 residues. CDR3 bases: TGTGCCAGCAGAGTTACAGGGACAGAGGGAAACACCATATATTTT. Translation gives CASRVTGTEGNTIYF.

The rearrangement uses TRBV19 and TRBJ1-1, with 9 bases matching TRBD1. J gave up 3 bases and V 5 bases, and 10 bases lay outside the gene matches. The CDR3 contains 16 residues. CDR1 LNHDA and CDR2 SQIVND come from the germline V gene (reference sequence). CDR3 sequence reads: CASSFGTGIEDTEAFF. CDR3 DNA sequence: TGTGCCAGTAGTTTCGGGACAGGGATTGAGGACACTGAAGCTTTCTTT.

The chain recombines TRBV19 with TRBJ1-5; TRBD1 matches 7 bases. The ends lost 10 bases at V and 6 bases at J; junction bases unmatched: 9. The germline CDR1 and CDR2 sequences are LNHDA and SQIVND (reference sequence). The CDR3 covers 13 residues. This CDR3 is CATSDRVVQPQHF. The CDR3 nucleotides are TGTGCCACTAGCGACAGGGTCGTTCAGCCCCAGCATTTT.

CDR3 in amino acids: CASSSGLAYEQYF. The CDR3 DNA reads TGTGCCAGCAGTTCCGGACTAGCCTACGAGCAGTACTTC. The chain employs TRBV5-4 and TRBJ2-7, with 7 positions matching TRBD2. The CDR3 runs 13 residues. The germline CDR1 and CDR2 sequences are SGHNT and YYREEE (reference sequence). Trimming at V came to 5 bases and at J to 2 bases, leaving 4 bases not matched to a gene. The variable domain in full, with the rest retrieved from reference TRBV5-4 and TRBJ2-7, is ETGVTQSPTHLIKTRGQQVTLRCSSQSGHNTVSWYQQALGQGPQFIFQYYREEENGRGNFPPRFSGLQFPNYSSELNVNALELDDSALYLCASSSGLAYEQYFGPGTRLTVT.